These 22 T cell receptor beta chains were sequenced from one sample in a study of T cells in Graves' hyperthyroidism and ophthalmopathy. RNA transcripts yielded amplified TCR beta CDR3 regions. HTBI primers were employed in a first-round RT-PCR of the TCR CDR3. MiXCR, run by TCRdb on the multiplex PCR reads, gives a single entry per CDR3 protein. The repertoire holds hundreds of thousands of distinct CDR3 sequences, with 12% to 15% as singletons. Sequencing was carried out using blood. The receptors derive from a woman younger than 30 with Graves' hyperthyroidism.

V and J are TRBV7-9 and TRBJ2-3; D gene unclear. The V gene lost 3 bases and the J gene lost 4 bases, with 8 bases spanning the gap. There are 13 residues in the CDR3. Germline CDR1 is SEHNR and CDR2 is FQNEAQ (reference sequence). The CDR3 loop is CASSFPSSDTQYF. CDR3 sequence (DNA): TGTGCCAGCAGCTTCCCCTCGTCAGATACGCAGTATTTT.

This clonotype was observed a few times. V is TRBV20-1 and J is TRBJ2-3; D is ambiguous. Trimming took off 3 bases at V and 1 base at J, with 8 bases between the two ends. The CDR3 has 13 amino acids. CDR1 is DFQATT and CDR2 is SNEGSKA in the germline V gene (reference sequence). The CDR3 is CSASRFRTDTQYF. CDR3 bases: TGCAGTGCTAGTCGCTTCCGCACAGATACGCAGTATTTT.

The chain employs TRBV6-5 and TRBJ2-5; 14 positions agree with TRBD2. V was clipped by 0 bases and J by 7 bases; unmatched bases: 13. The CDR3 loop spans 19 amino acids. Germline CDR1 and CDR2: MNHEY and SVGAGI. Written as DNA, the CDR3 is TGTGCCAGCAGTTACTCCAGGGGCCTCGGGACTAGCGGGAGAGCGACCCAGTACTTC. It is translated as CASSYSRGLGTSGRATQYF.

In this sample, this clonotype turned up a few times. The chain employs TRBV20-1 and TRBJ1-5; tentatively, D is TRBD1 (6 bases). The germline V and J ends were trimmed by 6 bases and 6 bases, with 12 bases remaining between them. The germline V gene has CDR1 DFQATT and CDR2 SNEGSKA (reference sequence). The CDR3 contains 12 residues. The CDR3 coding sequence is TGCAGTGCACGGGGGGCGGGTCAGCCCCAGCATTTT. This codes for CSARGAGQPQHF.

V usage is TRBV19 and J usage is TRBJ2-1; 8 bases fit TRBD2. From germline, CDR1 is LNHDA and CDR2 SQIVND (reference sequence). The CDR3 spans 15 residues. V was clipped by 3 bases and J by 7 bases; unmatched bases: 8. The CDR3 DNA is TGTGCCAGTAGTATCCGCCGGGGGGGTGGGAATGAGCAGTTCTTC. It specifies CASSIRRGGGNEQFF.

This clonotype has at least ten counts. CDR3 sequence reads: CASSPGTGARTREQFF. CDR3 nucleotide sequence: TGTGCCAGCAGCCCAGGAACGGGAGCCCGTACAAGGGAGCAGTTCTTC. J is TRBJ2-1 and V is TRBV7-2, with D possibly being TRBD2 (6 bases). Germline V CDR1 and CDR2: SGHTA, FQGNSA. The ends were cut back, 5 bases at V and 10 bases at J, with 24 bases in the middle. CDR3 size: 16 residues.

The sample holds many counts of this clonotype. The rearrangement links TRBV7-2 to TRBJ1-1; D gene ambiguous. CDR3 length equals 15 residues. V was shortened by 3 bases and J by 3 bases, with 14 bases between the two germline ends. Per germline, CDR1 SGHTA and CDR2 FQGNSA. The CDR3, as DNA: TGTGCCAGCAGCTTCCGAGAGACTGGGCACACTGAAGCTTTCTTT. The encoded protein is CASSFRETGHTEAFF.

The table lists this clonotype with a few counts. The chain employs TRBV5-1 and TRBJ2-2, with D uncertain. From germline, CDR1 is SGHRS and CDR2 YFSETQ. V was trimmed by 4 bases and J by 4 bases, leaving 8 bases between them. The CDR3 spans 13 residues. Written as DNA, the CDR3 is TGCGCCAGCAGCATGGGTTTCACCGGGGAGCTGTTTTTT. Its translation is CASSMGFTGELFF. Looking up the rest from reference TRBV5-1 and TRBJ2-2 gives the full variable domain: KAGVTQTPRYLIKTRGQQVTLSCSPISGHRSVSWYQQTPGQGLQFLFEYFSETQRNKGNFPGRFSGRQFSNSRSEMNVSTLELGDSALYLCASSMGFTGELFFGEGSRLTVL.

The genes are TRBV19 and TRBJ1-2; 7 nucleotides agree with TRBD1. The V gene end was trimmed by 6 bases and the J gene end by 4 bases; junction bases not matched to a gene: 8. The CDR3 is 14 residues long. The germline gives CDR1 LNHDA, CDR2 SQIVND (reference sequence). The CDR3 reads CASREQGRSYGYTF. CDR3 in DNA: TGTGCCAGTAGGGAACAGGGGAGAAGCTATGGCTACACCTTC.

This rearrangement joins TRBV7-3 to TRBJ2-1, with TRBD2 matching over 10 bases. The CDR3 is 15 residues long. The junction had 5 bases not matched to a gene; V was cut back by 4 bases and J by 5 bases. Germline V CDR1 and CDR2: SGHTA, FQGTGA. The DNA for the CDR3 is TGTGCCAGCAGCTCGAGCGGGAGGGGGGACAATGAGCAGTTCTTC. Its translation is CASSSSGRGDNEQFF.

This clonotype was seen many times. This rearrangement joins TRBV7-8 to TRBJ1-1; D unclear. The germline gives CDR1 SGHVS, CDR2 FQNEAQ. The CDR3 consists of 13 residues. The V end was cut by 5 bases, the J end by 1 base, with 8 bases between. The CDR3 loop is CASSHPPNTEAFF. DNA of the CDR3: TGTGCCAGCAGCCACCCCCCGAACACTGAAGCTTTCTTT.

The J gene is TRBJ2-5, the V gene TRBV4-2, with 8 bases lining up with TRBD2. The CDR3 extends over 15 amino acids. CDR1 is LGHNA and CDR2 is YNFKEQ in the germline V gene. V shed 1 base and J 5 bases; nucleotides not matched to a gene: 6. The CDR3 DNA sequence: TGTGCCAGCAGCCAAGTCGGCGGGGGGTCGGAGACCCAGTACTTC. This gives the protein CASSQVGGGSETQYF.

J is TRBJ2-1 and V is TRBV24-1, with 8 nucleotides matching TRBD2. The CDR3 covers 15 residues. CDR1 is KGHDR, CDR2 SFDVKD, per germline. Trimming took 5 bases from V and 5 from J; bases not matched to a gene: 7. The CDR3 DNA follows: TGTGCCACCAGTGCGACGGGAGGGTATGACAATGAGCAGTTCTTC. This encodes CATSATGGYDNEQFF.

There are many counts of this clonotype. The J gene is TRBJ2-7, the V gene TRBV30; D not resolved. Trimming left V 4 bases short and J 4 bases short, with 8 bases between. The CDR3 has 11 amino acids. Germline loops: CDR1 GTSNPN, CDR2 SVGIG (reference sequence). CDR3 nucleotides: TGTGCCTGGACAATGGGTTACGAGCAGTACTTC. Its protein is CAWTMGYEQYF.

This clonotype occurred a few times. The chain links TRBV18 to TRBJ2-7; 8 positions match TRBD1. This CDR3 spans 15 amino acids. Germline lookup yields CDR1 KGHSH and CDR2 LQKENI. Trimming took 1 base from V and 1 from J; bases not matched to a gene: 3. In nucleotides, the CDR3 is TGTGCCAGCTCACCACAGGGACAGGTGTCCTACGAGCAGTACTTC. As protein: CASSPQGQVSYEQYF.

In regard to this clonotype: A much more abundant neighbour one base away suggests this may be a read error. The rearrangement uses TRBV4-3 and TRBJ2-1; D remains unclear. The length of the CDR3 is 16 residues. The germline V gene has CDR1 LGHNA and CDR2 YSLEER. The CDR3 DNA sequence: TGCGCCAGCAGCCAAGATTGGGCGAGTTCTTACAATGAGCAGTCCTTC. This translates into CASSQDWASSYNEQSF.

This clonotype was seen repeatedly, ten times or more. The chain uses TRBV20-1 and TRBJ1-5, with D perhaps TRBD1 (5 bases). The CDR3 is made up of 15 amino acids. Trimming took 4 bases from V and 5 from J, leaving 18 bases between them. CDR1 and CDR2 from the germline V gene are DFQATT and SNEGSKA (reference sequence). CDR3 residues: CSAKVPGRTDQPQHF. The CDR3 DNA follows: TGCAGTGCTAAAGTCCCGGGACGGACCGATCAGCCCCAGCATTTT.

V is TRBV7-9 and J is TRBJ1-2, with D hard to call. Trimming took off 1 base at V and 8 bases at J, with 8 bases between the two ends. The length of the CDR3 is 12 residues. Germline-derived CDR1 and CDR2 are SEHNR and FQNEAQ (reference sequence). The CDR3, as DNA: TGTGCCAGCAGCTTAGTGGTCGGGGGCTACACCTTC. Translating it yields CASSLVVGGYTF.

There are a few counts of this clonotype. V and J are TRBV4-1 and TRBJ1-1; tentative D call: TRBD1 (6 bases). The CDR3 runs 15 residues. V lost 0 bases and J 0 bases, leaving 8 bases between the germline ends. CDR1 and CDR2 from the germline V gene are MGHRA and YSYEKL. The DNA of the CDR3 is TGCGCCAGCAGCCAAGAGGACAGAATGAACACTGAAGCTTTCTTT. Translated, it gives CASSQEDRMNTEAFF.

This clonotype was seen at least ten times. Here the CDR3 reads CASSFRPGGSTDTQYF. CDR3 nucleotides: TGTGCCAGCAGCTTCCGACCGGGAGGGAGCACAGATACGCAGTATTTT. The rearrangement joins TRBV7-2 to TRBJ2-3; 8 nucleotides line up with TRBD2. After removal of 3 bases from V and 0 bases from J, the junction contained 5 bases not matched to a gene. The CDR3 consists of 16 residues. The germline V gene has CDR1 SGHTA and CDR2 FQGNSA.

This clonotype was observed many times. The chain combines TRBV7-2 with TRBJ2-3; no firm D call. CDR1 and CDR2 (germline): SGHTA, FQGNSA. This CDR3 spans 15 amino acids. Trimming shortened V by 3 bases and J by 0 bases, and 10 bases separated the two germline ends. CDR3 nucleotides: TGTGCCAGCAGCTTCGTCCGGACCAGCACAGATACGCAGTATTTT. Translating it yields CASSFVRTSTDTQYF.

This chain connects TRBV10-3 to TRBJ2-6; D gene uncertain. This CDR3 comprises 17 residues. The germline CDR1 and CDR2 sequences are ENHRY and SYGVKD. V gave up 0 bases and J gave up 0 bases, with 9 bases separating them. The CDR3 DNA sequence: TGTGCCATCAGTGAGTCTGGGCCCGGCTCTGGGGCCAACGTCCTGACTTTC. Translating it yields CAISESGPGSGANVLTF.